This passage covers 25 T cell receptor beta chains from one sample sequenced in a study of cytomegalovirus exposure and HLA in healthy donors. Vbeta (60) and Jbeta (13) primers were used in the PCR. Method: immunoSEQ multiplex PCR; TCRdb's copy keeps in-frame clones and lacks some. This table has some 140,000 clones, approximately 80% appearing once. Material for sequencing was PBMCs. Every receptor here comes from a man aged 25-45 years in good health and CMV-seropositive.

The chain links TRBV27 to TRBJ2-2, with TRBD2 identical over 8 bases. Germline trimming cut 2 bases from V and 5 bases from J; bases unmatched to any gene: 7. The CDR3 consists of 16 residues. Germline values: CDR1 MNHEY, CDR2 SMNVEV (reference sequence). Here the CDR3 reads CASSLVSGRRTGELFF. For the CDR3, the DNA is TGTGCCAGCAGTTTAGTCAGCGGGAGACGAACCGGGGAGCTGTTTTTT.

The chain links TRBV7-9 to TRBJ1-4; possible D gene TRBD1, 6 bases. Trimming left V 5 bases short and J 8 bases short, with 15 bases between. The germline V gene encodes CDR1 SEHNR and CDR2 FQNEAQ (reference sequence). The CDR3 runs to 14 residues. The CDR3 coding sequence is TGTGCCAGCAGCCCCGGACAGAGTGAAGAAAAACTGTTTTTT. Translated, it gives CASSPGQSEEKLFF. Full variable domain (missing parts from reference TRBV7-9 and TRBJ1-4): DTGVSQNPRHKITKRGQNVTFRCDPISEHNRLYWYRQTLGQGPEFLTYFQNEAQLEKSRLLSDRFSAERPKGSFSTLEIQRTEQGDSAMYLCASSPGQSEEKLFFGSGTQLSVL.

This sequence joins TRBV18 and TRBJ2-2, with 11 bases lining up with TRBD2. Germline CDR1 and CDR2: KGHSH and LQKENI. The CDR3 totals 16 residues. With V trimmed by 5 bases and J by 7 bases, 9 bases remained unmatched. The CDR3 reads CASSTTSGSGHGELFF. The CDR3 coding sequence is TGTGCCAGCTCAACCACTAGCGGGAGCGGGCACGGGGAGCTGTTTTTT.

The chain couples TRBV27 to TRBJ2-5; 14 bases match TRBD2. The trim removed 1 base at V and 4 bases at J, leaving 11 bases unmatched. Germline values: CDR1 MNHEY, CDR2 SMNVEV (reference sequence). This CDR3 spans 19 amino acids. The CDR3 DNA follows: TGTGCCAGCAGTTTATTTTCTCCGACTAGCGGGAGGGCCAGAGAGACCCAGTACTTC. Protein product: CASSLFSPTSGRARETQYF.

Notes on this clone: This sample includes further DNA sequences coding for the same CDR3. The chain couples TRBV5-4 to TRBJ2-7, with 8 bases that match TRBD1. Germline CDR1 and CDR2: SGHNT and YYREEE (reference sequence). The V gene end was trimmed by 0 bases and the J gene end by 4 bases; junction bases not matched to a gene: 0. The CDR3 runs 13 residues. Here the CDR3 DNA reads TGTGCCAGCAGCTTGGACAGGGGGTACGAGCAGTACTTC. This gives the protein CASSLDRGYEQYF.

DNA of the CDR3: TGTGCCAGTAGTATAGGCGGCGAAGCTTTCTTT. Protein product: CASSIGGEAFF. The rearrangement links TRBV19 to TRBJ1-1, with D uncertain. CDR3 length: 11 residues. V was shortened by 1 base and J by 8 bases, with 5 bases between the two germline ends. Germline assignment: CDR1 LNHDA and CDR2 SQIVND (reference sequence).

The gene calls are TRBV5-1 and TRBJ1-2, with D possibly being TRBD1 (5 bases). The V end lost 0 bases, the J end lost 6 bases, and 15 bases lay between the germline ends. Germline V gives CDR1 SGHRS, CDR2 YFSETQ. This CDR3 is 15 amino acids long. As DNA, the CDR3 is TGCGCCAGCAGCTTGGTGCGGGGGATCGGTGATGGCTACACCTTC. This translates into CASSLVRGIGDGYTF.

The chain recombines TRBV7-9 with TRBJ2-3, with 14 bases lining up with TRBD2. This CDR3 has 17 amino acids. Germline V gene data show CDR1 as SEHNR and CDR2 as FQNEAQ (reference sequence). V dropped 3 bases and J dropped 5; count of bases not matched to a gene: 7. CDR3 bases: TGTGCCAGCAGCTTCTTGACTAGCGGGGGGGGGATAGATACGCAGTATTTT. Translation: CASSFLTSGGGIDTQYF.

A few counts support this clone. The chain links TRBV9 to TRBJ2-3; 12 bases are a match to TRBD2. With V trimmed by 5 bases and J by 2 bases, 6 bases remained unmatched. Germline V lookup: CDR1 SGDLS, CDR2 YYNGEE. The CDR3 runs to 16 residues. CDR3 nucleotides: TGTGCCAGCAGTCGCGGACTAGCGGGGTACACAGATACGCAGTATTTT. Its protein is CASSRGLAGYTDTQYF.

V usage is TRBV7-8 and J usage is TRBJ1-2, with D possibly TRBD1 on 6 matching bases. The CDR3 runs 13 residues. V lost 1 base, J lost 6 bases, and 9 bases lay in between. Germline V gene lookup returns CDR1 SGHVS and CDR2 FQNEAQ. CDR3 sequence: CASSLVDRNGYTF. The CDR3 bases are TGTGCCAGCAGCTTAGTCGACAGGAATGGCTACACCTTC.

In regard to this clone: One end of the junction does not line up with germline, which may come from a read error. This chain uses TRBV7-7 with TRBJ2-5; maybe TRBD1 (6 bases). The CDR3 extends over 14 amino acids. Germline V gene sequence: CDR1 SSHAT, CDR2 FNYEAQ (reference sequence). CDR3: CASSYGRGRETQYF. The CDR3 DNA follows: TGTGCTAGCAGCTACGGCAGGGGACGAGAGACCCAGTACTTC.

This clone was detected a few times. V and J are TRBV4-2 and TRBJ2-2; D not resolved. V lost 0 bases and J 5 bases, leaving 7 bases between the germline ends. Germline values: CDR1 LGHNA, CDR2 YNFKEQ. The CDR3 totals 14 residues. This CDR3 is CASSQDSRTGELFF. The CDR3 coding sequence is TGTGCCAGCAGCCAAGATTCACGGACCGGGGAGCTGTTTTTT.

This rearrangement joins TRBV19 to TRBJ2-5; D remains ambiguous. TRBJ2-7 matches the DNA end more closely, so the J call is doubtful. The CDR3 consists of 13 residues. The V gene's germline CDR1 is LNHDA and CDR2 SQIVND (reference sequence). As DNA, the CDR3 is TGTGCCAGTAGTGGCGGCCTCTCCTACGAGCAGTACTTC. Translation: CASSGGLSYEQYF.

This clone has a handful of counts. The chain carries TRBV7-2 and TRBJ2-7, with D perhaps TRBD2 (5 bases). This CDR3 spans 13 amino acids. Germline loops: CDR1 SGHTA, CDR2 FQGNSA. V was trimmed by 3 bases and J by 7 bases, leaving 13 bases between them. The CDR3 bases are TGTGCCAGCAGCTTTACCGGGAATCGGGAGCAGTACTTC. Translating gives CASSFTGNREQYF.

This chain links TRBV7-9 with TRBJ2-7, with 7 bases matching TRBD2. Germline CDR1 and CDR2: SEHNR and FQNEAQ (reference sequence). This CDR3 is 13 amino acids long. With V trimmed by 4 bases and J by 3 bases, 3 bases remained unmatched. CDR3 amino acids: CASSSGGNYEQYF. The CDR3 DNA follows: TGTGCCAGCAGCTCGGGGGGTAACTACGAGCAGTACTTC.

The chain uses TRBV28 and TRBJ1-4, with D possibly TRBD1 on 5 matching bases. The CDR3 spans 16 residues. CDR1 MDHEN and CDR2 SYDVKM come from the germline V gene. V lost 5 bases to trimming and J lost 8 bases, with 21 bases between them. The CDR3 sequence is CASSTRGKGLTEKLFF. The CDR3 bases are TGTGCCAGCAGTACACGGGGGAAGGGCCTTACGGAAAAACTGTTTTTT.

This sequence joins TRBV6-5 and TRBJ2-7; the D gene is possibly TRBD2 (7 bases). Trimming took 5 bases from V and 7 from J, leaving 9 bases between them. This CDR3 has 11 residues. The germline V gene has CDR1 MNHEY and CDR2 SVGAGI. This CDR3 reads CASSSGTEQYF. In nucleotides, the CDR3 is TGTGCCAGCAGTAGCGGGACAGAGCAGTACTTC.

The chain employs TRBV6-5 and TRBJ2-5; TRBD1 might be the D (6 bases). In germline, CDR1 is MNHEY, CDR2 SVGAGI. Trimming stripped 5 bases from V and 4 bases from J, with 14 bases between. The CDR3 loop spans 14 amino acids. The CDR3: CASSTTLRGETQYF. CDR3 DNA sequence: TGTGCCAGCAGTACCACCCTCAGGGGAGAGACCCAGTACTTC.

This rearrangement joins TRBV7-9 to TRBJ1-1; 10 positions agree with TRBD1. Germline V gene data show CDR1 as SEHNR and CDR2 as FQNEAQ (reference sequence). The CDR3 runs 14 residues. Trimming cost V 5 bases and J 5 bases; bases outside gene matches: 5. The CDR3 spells CASSKGTGETEAFF. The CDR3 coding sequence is TGTGCCAGCAGCAAAGGGACAGGGGAAACTGAAGCTTTCTTT. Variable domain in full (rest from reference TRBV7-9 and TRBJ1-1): DTGVSQNPRHKITKRGQNVTFRCDPISEHNRLYWYRQTLGQGPEFLTYFQNEAQLEKSRLLSDRFSAERPKGSFSTLEIQRTEQGDSAMYLCASSKGTGETEAFFGQGTRLTVV.

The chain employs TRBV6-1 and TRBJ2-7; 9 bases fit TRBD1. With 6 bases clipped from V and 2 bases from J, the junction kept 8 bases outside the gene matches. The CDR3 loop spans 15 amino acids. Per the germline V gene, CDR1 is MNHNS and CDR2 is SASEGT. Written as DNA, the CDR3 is TGTGCCAGCAGACGGGACAGGGAATTCCCCTACGAGCAGTACTTC. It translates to CASRRDREFPYEQYF.

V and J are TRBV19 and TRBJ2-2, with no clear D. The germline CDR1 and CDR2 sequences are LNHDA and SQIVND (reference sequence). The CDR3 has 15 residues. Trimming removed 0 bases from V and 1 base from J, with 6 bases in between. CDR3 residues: CASSIETVNTGELFF. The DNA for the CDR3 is TGTGCCAGTAGTATAGAAACGGTGAACACCGGGGAGCTGTTTTTT.

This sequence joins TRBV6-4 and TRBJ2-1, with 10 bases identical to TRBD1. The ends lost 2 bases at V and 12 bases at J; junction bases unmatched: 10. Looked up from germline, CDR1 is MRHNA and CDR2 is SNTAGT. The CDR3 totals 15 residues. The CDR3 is CASSDTATGGLSQFF. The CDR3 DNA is TGTGCCAGCAGTGACACCGCGACAGGGGGCTTATCGCAGTTCTTC.

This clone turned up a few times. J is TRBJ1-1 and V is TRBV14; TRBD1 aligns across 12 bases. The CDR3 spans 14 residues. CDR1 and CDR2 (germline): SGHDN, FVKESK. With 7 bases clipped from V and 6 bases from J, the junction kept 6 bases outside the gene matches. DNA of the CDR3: TGTGCCAGCACCCCGGGACAGGGGGCCGCTGAAGCTTTCTTT. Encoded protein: CASTPGQGAAEAFF.

The CDR3 protein is CAISESKPAGGLGYTF. DNA for the CDR3: TGTGCCATCAGTGAGTCGAAGCCGGCAGGGGGTTTGGGCTACACCTTC. J is TRBJ1-2 and V is TRBV10-3; 7 bases fit TRBD1. The CDR3 spans 16 residues. The junction had 12 bases not matched to a gene; V was cut back by 0 bases and J by 8 bases. Germline V gene sequence: CDR1 ENHRY, CDR2 SYGVKD.

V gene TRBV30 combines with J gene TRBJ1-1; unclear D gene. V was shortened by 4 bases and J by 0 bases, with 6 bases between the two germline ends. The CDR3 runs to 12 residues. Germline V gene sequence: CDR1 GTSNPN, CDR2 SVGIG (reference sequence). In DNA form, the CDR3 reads TGTGCCTGGATATTTGTGAACACTGAAGCTTTCTTT. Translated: CAWIFVNTEAFF.